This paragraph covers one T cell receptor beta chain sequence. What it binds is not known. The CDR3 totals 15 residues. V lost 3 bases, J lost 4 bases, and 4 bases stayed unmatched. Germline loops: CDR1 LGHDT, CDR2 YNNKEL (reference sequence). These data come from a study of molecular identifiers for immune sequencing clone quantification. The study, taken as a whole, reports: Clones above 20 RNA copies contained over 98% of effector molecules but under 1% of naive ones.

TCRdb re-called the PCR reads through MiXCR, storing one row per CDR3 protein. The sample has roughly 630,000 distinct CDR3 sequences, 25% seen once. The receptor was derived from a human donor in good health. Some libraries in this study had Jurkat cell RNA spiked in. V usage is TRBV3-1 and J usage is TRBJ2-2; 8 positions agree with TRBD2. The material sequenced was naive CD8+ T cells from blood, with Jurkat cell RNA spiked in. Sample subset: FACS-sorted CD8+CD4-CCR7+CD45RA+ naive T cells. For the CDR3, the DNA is TGTGCCAGCAGCCAGCCCGGGGGGGTCACCGGGGAGCTGTTTTTT. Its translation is CASSQPGGVTGELFF.